Listed below are T cell receptor beta chains from one sample, sequenced in a study of T cells in Graves' hyperthyroidism and ophthalmopathy. Each CDR3 protein is one row after TCRdb ran MiXCR on the multiplex PCR reads. The table includes around 600,000 distinct CDR3 sequences, 15% to 18% detected once. The sample was blood. The source of these receptors is a woman aged 30 to 39 with Graves' hyperthyroidism. CDR3s include the opening cysteine and the closing phenylalanine or tryptophan. The order of the fields is J gene, clone size, V gene, D gene, CDR3 DNA, CDR3 protein. A D gene is named only where the DNA matches it firmly. For some rows the clone size is stated as once, few or many, or as a class when expanded; others skip it.

TRBJ1-1 many TRBV30 . TGTGCCTGGAGGGGACAATCTGAAACTGAAGCTTTCTTT CAWRGQSETEAFF
TRBJ2-7 many TRBV5-1 . TGCGCCAGCAGCTTCACTCCCACCTACGAGCAGTACTTC CASSFTPTYEQYF
TRBJ1-1 many TRBV20-1 . TGCAGTGCTCCGAGGGGAAACACTGAAGCTTTCTTT CSAPRGNTEAFF
TRBJ2-7 many TRBV3-1 . TGTGCCAGCAGCCAAGAGGACAGCTACGAGCAGTACTTC CASSQEDSYEQYF
TRBJ1-5 . TRBV27 . TGTGCCAGCAGTTGGGGGCGCGGTAGCAATCAGCCCCAGCATTTT CASSWGRGSNQPQHF
TRBJ2-1 many TRBV3-1 TRBD2 TGTGCCAGCAGCCCAGGGACTAGCGGGAGGGCCGAATCCTACAATGAGCAGTTCTTC CASSPGTSGRAESYNEQFF
TRBJ2-7 many TRBV10-2 . TGCGCCAGCAGTGACGGGACTCAAATCTACGAGCAGTACTTC CASSDGTQIYEQYF
TRBJ1-2 many TRBV27 TRBD1 TGTGCCAGCAGTGGAAACAGGGGATGGGGCTACACCTTC CASSGNRGWGYTF
TRBJ1-3 few TRBV20-1 . TGCAGTGCTAGTTCGGCTGCCAAAACCTTCTCTGGAAACACCATATATTTT CSASSAAKTFSGNTIYF
TRBJ2-1 . TRBV7-9 TRBD2 TGTGCCAGCTCACTCACGGTGGGACTAGCGGGAGGGAAGCCTACCAATGAGCAGTTCTTC CASSLTVGLAGGKPTNEQFF
TRBJ2-2 few TRBV20-1 TRBD2 TGCAGTGCTAGAACGCTAGCGGGAGGCCGCACCGGGGAGCTGTTTTTT CSARTLAGGRTGELFF
TRBJ1-1 many TRBV5-8 . TGTGCCAGCAGCCGGATGAACACTGAAGCTTTCTTT CASSRMNTEAFF
TRBJ2-1 many TRBV6-2/TRBV6-3 . TGTGCCAGCAGTTACACGGCGGAGCAGTTCTTC CASSYTAEQFF
TRBJ1-1 many TRBV3-1 TRBD1 TGTGCCAGCAGCCAAGAAAACAGGGGGGGGAGGACTGAAGCTTTCTTT CASSQENRGGRTEAFF
TRBJ1-1 many TRBV11-1 TRBD1 TGTGCCAGCAGCCCCTTGACAGGGTCGGACACTGAAGCTTTCTTT CASSPLTGSDTEAFF
TRBJ1-2 few TRBV20-1 TRBD1 TGCAGTGCGGAGGGACAGCTCTATGGCTACACCTTC CSAEGQLYGYTF
TRBJ2-1 . TRBV27 . TGTGCCAGCAGTTTAGAGGCCGGCTCCTACAATGAGCAGTTCTTC CASSLEAGSYNEQFF
TRBJ2-1 many TRBV20-1 TRBD2 TGCAGTGCTAAACTAGCGACGGCCTACAATGAGCAGTTCTTC CSAKLATAYNEQFF
TRBJ2-1 many TRBV29-1 . TGCAGCGTTGAAGCAGCGCATAGTGAGCAGTTCTTC CSVEAAHSEQFF
TRBJ2-7 . TRBV9 . TGTGCCAGCAGCGTGGAGCAAGGGCCGGCCGAGCAGTACTTC CASSVEQGPAEQYF
TRBJ2-2 many TRBV3-1 TRBD2 TGTGCCAGCAGCCAAAAAGCGGGAGCGGGGACCGGGGAGCTGTTTTTT CASSQKAGAGTGELFF
TRBJ1-1 . TRBV7-9 TRBD1 TGTGCCAGCAGCCGGCTAACAGGGGGAACTGAAGCTTTCTTT CASSRLTGGTEAFF
TRBJ2-5 many TRBV28 TRBD2 TGTGCCAGCAGACCGGGGGGGAGGCGGGGTGAGACCCAGTACTTC CASRPGGRRGETQYF
TRBJ2-1 . TRBV5-6 . TGTGCCAGCAGCTTGGAGGCTAGCGCCTTAGTCGATGAGCAGTTCTTC CASSLEASALVDEQFF
TRBJ1-1 . TRBV10-3 . TGTGCCACCCGGGGTGAGGGCACTGAAGCTTTCTTT CATRGEGTEAFF
TRBJ1-5 few TRBV20-1 . TGCAGTACGATGTCAGGGAATCAGCCCCAGCATTTT CSTMSGNQPQHF
TRBJ2-2 few TRBV7-8 TRBD2 TGTGCCAGCAGCTTAGTCACCGGGACTAGCGGATACACCGGGGAGCTGTTTTTT CASSLVTGTSGYTGELFF
TRBJ1-5 . TRBV12-5 . TGTGCTAGTGGTTTGGACAGGGATAATCAGCCCCAGCATTTT CASGLDRDNQPQHF
TRBJ2-1 many TRBV29-1 TRBD1 TGCAGCGTTGAAGAGGGGGGACAGGGGTACTACAATGAGCAGTTCTTC CSVEEGGQGYYNEQFF
TRBJ1-5 few TRBV9 TRBD1 TGTGCCAGCAGCGGCGACAGGGTCGGGAGGAGCAATCAGCCCCAGCATTTT CASSGDRVGRSNQPQHF
TRBJ2-3 many TRBV12-3/TRBV12-4 TRBD1 TGTGCCAGCAGCTTGTACGGGACAGGGATTGGTCCAGATACGCAGTATTTT CASSLYGTGIGPDTQYF
TRBJ2-7 few TRBV19 . TGTGCCAGTAGTATCGGTTCGACCTACGAGCAGTACTTC CASSIGSTYEQYF
TRBJ1-1 many TRBV29-1 . TGCAGCGTAGTGAACACTGAAGCTTTCTTT CSVVNTEAFF
TRBJ1-1 once TRBV7-9 . TGTGCCAGCAGCCTCATTTTCACTGAAGCTTTCTTT CASSLIFTEAFF
TRBJ2-1 few TRBV30 . TGTGCCTGGGTCACAGGGTCTGACCCCTACAATGAGCAGTTCTTC CAWVTGSDPYNEQFF
TRBJ2-7 many TRBV27 . TGTGCCAGCAGGCCAGGTGATACTGCCTACGAGCAGTACTTC CASRPGDTAYEQYF
TRBJ1-5 many TRBV6-1 TRBD1 TGTGCCAGCAGTGCGGGACAGGGGAGCCTTTATAGCAATCAGCCCCAGCATTTT CASSAGQGSLYSNQPQHF
TRBJ2-7 many TRBV11-2 . TGTGCCAGCAGCTTAGGAGGGGCCGAGCAGTACTTC CASSLGGAEQYF
TRBJ1-1 few TRBV19 . TGTGCCAGTTTTCGGAGTTGGGACACTGAAGCTTTCTTT CASFRSWDTEAFF
TRBJ2-6 many TRBV28 . TGTGCCAGCAGTGGGGACGGCCTCGAACACTCTGGGGCCAACGTCCTGACTTTC CASSGDGLEHSGANVLTF
TRBJ1-1 many TRBV6-1 . TGTGCCAGCAGTCTGGAGGGGCTGAGTGATGAAGCTTTCTTT CASSLEGLSDEAFF
TRBJ2-3 many TRBV7-2 TRBD2 TGTGCCAGCAGCCAGGGCCCTAGCGGGAGAGTGGGGGATACGCAGTATTTT CASSQGPSGRVGDTQYF
TRBJ2-1 . TRBV9 . TGTGCCAGCAGCCCCCTTACCGGGACTGCTTACAATGAGCAGTTCTTC CASSPLTGTAYNEQFF
TRBJ2-3 . TRBV10-3 . TGTGCCATCAGTTACGAGGAAGCCCAGGCGAATACGCAGTATTTT CAISYEEAQANTQYF
TRBJ2-3 . TRBV10-2 . TGCGCCAGCCGGGGTCCGAGAGGGATCACAGATACGCAGTATTTT CASRGPRGITDTQYF